The sequence of this T cell receptor (beta chain) was determined in a study of CD8 T cells in Susac syndrome. TEMRA cells were enriched by FACS, and CD4+ and CD8+ T cells were negatively isolated. Random-hexamer reverse transcription was applied to roughly 0.45 to 1 ug RNA. Using its own MiXCR run on the immunoSEQ multiplex PCR reads, TCRdb lists one record per CDR3 protein. The table includes 150,000 to 190,000 distinct CDR3 sequences, just under 97% detected once. CDR1 and CDR2 from the germline V gene are LNHNV and YYDKDF (reference sequence). This CDR3 comprises 14 residues. V was clipped by 0 bases and J by 2 bases, with 8 bases between them.

The rearrangement joins TRBV15 to TRBJ2-7; no definite D call. The sequence was obtained from a human donor with multiple sclerosis. The sequenced sample consisted of CD8+ T cells from PBMCs. The CDR3 is CATSREGLAYEQYF. The DNA of the CDR3 is TGTGCCACCAGCAGAGAAGGGCTCGCCTACGAGCAGTACTTC.